The 14 T cell receptor beta chains reported below all come from one sample, sequenced in a study of OX40 agonist ivuxolimab in advanced cancers. The repertoire was sequenced with immunoSEQ multiplex PCR; TCRdb's copy has only in-frame clones and lacks some. The sample has tens of thousands of clones; roughly 89% are singletons. The sample here was CD4+ or CD8+ T cells sorted from blood, taken in a trial of the OX40 agonist ivuxolimab. All receptors derive from an adult with an advanced solid tumor such as melanoma, head and neck, liver or kidney cancer.

The chain has TRBV29-1 and TRBJ1-2; a possible D gene is TRBD1 (5 bases). The CDR3 length is 13 residues. V was trimmed by 1 base and J by 6 bases, leaving 12 bases between them. From germline, CDR1 is SQVTM and CDR2 ANQGSEA. CDR3 sequence reads: CSVEVAGRDGYTF. The CDR3 nucleotides are TGCAGCGTTGAAGTCGCAGGGCGGGATGGCTACACCTTC.

The gene calls are TRBV2 and TRBJ1-4; 9 bases are shared with TRBD1. This CDR3 has 15 residues. With 6 bases clipped from V and 8 bases from J, the junction kept 10 bases outside the gene matches. The germline CDR1 and CDR2 sequences are SNHLY and FYNNEI. Here the CDR3 reads CASREQGQGREKLFF. The CDR3 bases are TGTGCCAGCAGAGAACAGGGACAGGGCCGCGAAAAACTGTTTTTT.

The J gene is TRBJ1-5, the V gene TRBV27; D is ambiguous. Germline V gene data show CDR1 as MNHEY and CDR2 as SMNVEV (reference sequence). V was pared by 1 base and J by 4 bases, with 11 bases between. This CDR3 contains 15 residues. This CDR3 is CASSLYLSPNQPQHF. The CDR3 DNA reads TGTGCCAGCAGTTTATACCTTTCCCCTAATCAGCCCCAGCATTTT.

This clone was seen a few times. The chain joins TRBV6-5 to TRBJ1-6; D unresolved. Germline V gene sequence: CDR1 MNHEY, CDR2 SVGAGI. Trimming took 3 bases from V and 7 from J, leaving 10 bases between them. The CDR3 length is 14 residues. CDR3 nucleotide sequence: TGTGCCAGCAGTTATCGCACTCTAAATTCACCCCTCCACTTT. Its translation: CASSYRTLNSPLHF.

This clone has a single count. The rearrangement uses TRBV5-1 and TRBJ2-2, with D maybe TRBD2 (6 bases). This CDR3 has 15 amino acids. V gave up 4 bases and J gave up 2 bases, with 12 bases separating them. Looked up from germline, CDR1 is SGHRS and CDR2 is YFSETQ. CDR3 nucleotides: TGCGCCAGCAGCATACCGGGACTCAACACCGGGGAGCTGTTTTTT. It codes for CASSIPGLNTGELFF.

V and J are TRBV5-1 and TRBJ2-1; TRBD2 agrees at 11 bases. The CDR3 extends over 16 amino acids. The germline V gene has CDR1 SGHRS and CDR2 YFSETQ. Trimming at V came to 4 bases and at J to 5 bases, leaving 8 bases not matched to a gene. Here the CDR3 reads CASSGMATSGNNEQFF. CDR3 nucleotide sequence: TGCGCCAGCAGCGGCATGGCGACTAGCGGGAACAATGAGCAGTTCTTC.

The rearrangement uses TRBV2 and TRBJ2-5, with 10 bases that match TRBD2. Per germline, CDR1 SNHLY and CDR2 FYNNEI. The CDR3 extends over 19 amino acids. V dropped 0 bases and J dropped 1; count of bases not matched to a gene: 11. In nucleotides, the CDR3 is TGTGCCAGCAGTGAAGCGGCCGGGACTAGCGTTTGGGCCCAAGAGACCCAGTACTTC. Amino acids: CASSEAAGTSVWAQETQYF.

This clone was seen just once. The chain couples TRBV2 to TRBJ1-1; weak D call: TRBD1 (5 bases). The CDR3 has 14 residues. Per germline, CDR1 SNHLY and CDR2 FYNNEI. The V gene lost 5 bases and the J gene lost 1 base, with 11 bases spanning the gap. As DNA, the CDR3 is TGTGCCAGCAGTATATCAGGGCCGAACACTGAAGCTTTCTTT. As protein: CASSISGPNTEAFF.

V is TRBV5-1 and J is TRBJ1-6, with D perhaps TRBD1 (6 bases). The CDR3 contains 14 residues. In germline, CDR1 is SGHRS, CDR2 YFSETQ. V shed 5 bases and J shed 7 bases, with 13 bases lying between them. In nucleotides, the CDR3 is TGCGCCAGCAGTTTTGACAGGCTAAATTCACCCCTCCACTTT. This sequence encodes CASSFDRLNSPLHF.

This clone has a handful of counts. The chain is built from TRBV7-9 and TRBJ1-2, with TRBD1 matching over 10 bases. This CDR3 has 14 residues. From germline, CDR1 is SEHNR and CDR2 FQNEAQ (reference sequence). After removal of 6 bases from V and 3 bases from J, the junction contained 4 bases not matched to a gene. DNA of the CDR3: TGTGCCAGCAGAACCGGGACAGGGGACTATGGCTACACCTTC. Residues: CASRTGTGDYGYTF.

The rearrangement joins TRBV5-1 to TRBJ2-2; D is possibly TRBD2 (7 bases). The CDR3 covers 16 residues. Germline values: CDR1 SGHRS, CDR2 YFSETQ. Trimming pared 5 bases from V and 4 bases from J, leaving 18 bases between. The CDR3 DNA reads TGCGCCAGCAGTCCCCGGGGGGACATGGCCACCGGGGAGCTGTTTTTT. Translated, it gives CASSPRGDMATGELFF.

The chain joins TRBV5-1 to TRBJ2-7, with a weak D call TRBD2 (6 bases). The CDR3 has 14 amino acids. Germline CDR1 SGHRS, CDR2 YFSETQ. V was clipped by 2 bases and J by 6 bases, with 15 bases between them. CDR3 residues: CASSLFSGVGEQYF. Here the CDR3 DNA reads TGCGCCAGCAGCTTATTTTCGGGGGTAGGCGAGCAGTACTTC.

This clone was seen just once. The chain carries TRBV6-4 and TRBJ2-3; 12 positions agree with TRBD1. Germline CDR1 is MRHNA and CDR2 is SNTAGT. The J segment lost 1 base and the V segment lost 1 base, leaving 9 bases of the junction unmatched. The length of the CDR3 is 19 residues. The CDR3 region has the DNA TGTGCCAGCAGTGACTTCGGGACAGGGGGCCTCTCTGGCACAGATACGCAGTATTTT. Its protein product is CASSDFGTGGLSGTDTQYF.

The gene calls are TRBV7-6 and TRBJ2-3; weak D call: TRBD2 (6 bases). The CDR3 is 16 amino acids. Germline values: CDR1 SGHVS, CDR2 FNYEAQ. V lost 1 base, J lost 5 bases, and 16 bases lay in between. The CDR3 region has the DNA TGTGCCAGCAGCTTAGGGGGTGCGGGGTACATAGATACGCAGTATTTT. This codes for CASSLGGAGYIDTQYF.